This is a list of T cell receptor beta chains from one sample in a study of radiotherapy plus CTLA-4 blockade in lung cancer. Data came from immunoSEQ multiplex PCR; TCRdb stores just in-frame clones and leaves some out. The table includes tens of thousands of clones, about 88% detected once. Source: peripheral blood, taken from a patient treated with radiotherapy plus ipilimumab. The receptors shown here come from a human donor with non-small cell lung cancer whose response to radiotherapy plus ipilimumab could not be evaluated. Both conserved end residues are part of each CDR3. The D gene is left open where the match is weak. Clone size is stated in some rows and not others, as once, few, many or a class when expanded.

>TRBV18|-|TRBJ2-7|TRBD1
CASSPGQGGEQYF
TGTGCCAGCTCGCCCGGACAGGGAGGCGAGCAGTACTTC
>TRBV18|-|TRBJ2-2|TRBD1
CASSLGQGAFTGELFF
TGTGCCAGCTCACTCGGACAGGGGGCATTCACCGGGGAGCTGTTTTTT
>TRBV19|-|TRBJ2-5|TRBD1
CASSITGDEYQETQYF
TGTGCCAGTAGTATCACAGGGGACGAGTACCAAGAGACCCAGTACTTC
>TRBV28|-|TRBJ2-7|-
CASSPGSAYEQYF
TGTGCCAGCAGTCCGGGATCCGCATACGAGCAGTACTTC
>TRBV5-4|-|TRBJ2-5|TRBD2
CASSPGLAGEFMDF
TGTGCCAGCAGCCCGGGACTAGCGGGAGAATTCATGGACTTC
>TRBV5-4|few|TRBJ2-3|-
CASSFGGVSRDTQYF
TGTGCCAGCAGCTTTGGCGGGGTGTCAAGGGATACGCAGTATTTT
>TRBV10-3|-|TRBJ2-3|TRBD2
CAIKPTSGSTDTQYF
TGTGCCATCAAGCCGACTAGCGGGAGCACAGATACGCAGTATTTT
>TRBV5-6|-|TRBJ2-5|TRBD1
CASTGTGAPETQYF
TGTGCCAGCACCGGGACAGGGGCCCCCGAGACCCAGTACTTC
>TRBV7-2|-|TRBJ2-3|-
CASSQTRGTDTQYF
TGTGCCAGCAGCCAGACTAGGGGCACAGATACGCAGTATTTT
>TRBV5-1|-|TRBJ2-1|TRBD2
CASSSGTRRNEQFF
TGCGCCAGCAGCTCGGGGACTAGGAGGAATGAGCAGTTCTTC